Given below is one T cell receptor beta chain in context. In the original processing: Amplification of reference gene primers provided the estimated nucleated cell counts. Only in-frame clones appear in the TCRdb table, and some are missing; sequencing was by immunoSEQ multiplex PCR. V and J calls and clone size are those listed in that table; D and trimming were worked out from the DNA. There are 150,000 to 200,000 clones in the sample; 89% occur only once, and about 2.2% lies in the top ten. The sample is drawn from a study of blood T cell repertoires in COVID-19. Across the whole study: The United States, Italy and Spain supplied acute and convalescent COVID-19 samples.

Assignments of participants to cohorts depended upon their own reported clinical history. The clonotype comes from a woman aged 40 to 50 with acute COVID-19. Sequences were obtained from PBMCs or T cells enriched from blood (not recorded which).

The CDR3 region is CASSQDSQNGELFF. The CDR3 DNA reads as TGTGCCAGCAGTCAAGACAGTCAGAACGGGGAGCTGTTTTTT. This chain connects TRBV2 to TRBJ2-2; perhaps TRBD1 as D (5 bases). The CDR3 spans 14 residues. The germline V and J ends were trimmed by 5 bases and 7 bases, with 14 bases remaining between them. Germline-derived CDR1 and CDR2 are SNHLY and FYNNEI.